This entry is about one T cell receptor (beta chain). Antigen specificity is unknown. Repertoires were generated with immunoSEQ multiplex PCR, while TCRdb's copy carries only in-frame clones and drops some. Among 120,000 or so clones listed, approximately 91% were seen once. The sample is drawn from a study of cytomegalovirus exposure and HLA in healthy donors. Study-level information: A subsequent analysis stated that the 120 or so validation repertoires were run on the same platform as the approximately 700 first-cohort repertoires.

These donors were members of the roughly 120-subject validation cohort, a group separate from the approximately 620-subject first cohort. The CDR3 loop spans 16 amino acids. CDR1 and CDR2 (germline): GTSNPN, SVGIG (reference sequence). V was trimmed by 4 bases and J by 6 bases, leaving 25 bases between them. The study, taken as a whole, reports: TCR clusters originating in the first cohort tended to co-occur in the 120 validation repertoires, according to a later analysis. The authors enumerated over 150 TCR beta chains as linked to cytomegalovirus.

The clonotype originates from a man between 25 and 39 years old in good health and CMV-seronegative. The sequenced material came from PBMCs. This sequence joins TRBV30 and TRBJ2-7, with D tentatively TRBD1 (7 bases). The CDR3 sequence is CAWKPQGGGGGSEQYF. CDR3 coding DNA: TGTGCCTGGAAACCCCAGGGGGGCGGAGGAGGTTCCGAGCAGTACTTC.